Each of the 18 T cell receptor beta chains below was sequenced from the same sample in a study of response to subunit inactivated influenza vaccine. TCRdb re-called the RT-PCR reads with MiXCR, one entry per CDR3 protein. The sample yields hundreds of thousands of distinct CDR3 sequences, about 25% seen once. The sample in question was CD4+ T cells sorted from PBMCs, obtained less than 6 days after vaccination. These receptor sequences come from a man in his forties or fifties who received an inactivated influenza vaccine.

This clonotype was seen a few times. This chain uses TRBV20-1 with TRBJ2-7, with TRBD1 identical over 9 bases. Germline CDR1 reads DFQATT; CDR2 reads SNEGSKA (reference sequence). There are 13 residues in the CDR3. The J segment lost 7 bases and the V segment lost 5 bases, leaving 9 bases of the junction unmatched. The CDR3 loop reads CSALRTGGGEQYF. The CDR3 DNA follows: TGCAGTGCTCTCCGAACAGGGGGCGGGGAGCAGTACTTC.

The V and J genes are TRBV6-4 and TRBJ2-1; 7 nucleotides agree with TRBD2. Germline V gives CDR1 MRHNA, CDR2 SNTAGT. CDR3 size: 15 residues. With V trimmed by 4 bases and J by 2 bases, 5 bases remained unmatched. CDR3 sequence reads: CASSVGGSPYNEQFF. CDR3 nucleotide sequence: TGTGCCAGCAGTGTCGGGGGGAGCCCCTACAATGAGCAGTTCTTC.

This chain uses TRBV27 with TRBJ1-5, with 10 bases aligning to TRBD1. Unmatched junction bases numbered 3, after V lost 4 bases and J lost 6 bases. Germline V gene sequence: CDR1 MNHEY, CDR2 SMNVEV (reference sequence). There are 14 residues in the CDR3. The DNA of the CDR3 is TGTGCCAGCAGTTGGACAGGGGGGTTTCAGCCCCAGCATTTT. It codes for CASSWTGGFQPQHF.

The CDR3 DNA reads TGCAGTGCTAGACCGCGGGGTACCTACGAGCAGTACTTC. Its translation: CSARPRGTYEQYF. The chain joins TRBV20-1 to TRBJ2-7, with D perhaps TRBD2 (6 bases). The CDR3 length is 13 residues. Germline V gives CDR1 DFQATT, CDR2 SNEGSKA (reference sequence). V was clipped by 2 bases and J by 2 bases, with 10 bases between them.

This clonotype was counted at least ten times. This rearrangement joins TRBV28 to TRBJ2-3; TRBD2 matches at 13 bases. The germline V gene encodes CDR1 MDHEN and CDR2 SYDVKM. After removal of 4 bases from V and 5 bases from J, the junction contained 9 bases not matched to a gene. This CDR3 is 17 amino acids long. For the CDR3, the DNA is TGTGCCAGCAGTTCCCCGGGACTAGCGGGATTAGAAGATACGCAGTATTTT. It encodes CASSSPGLAGLEDTQYF.

There are a few counts of this clonotype. The chain recombines TRBV12-3 or TRBV12-4 with TRBJ1-1, with TRBD1 matching over 10 bases. The trim removed 2 bases at V and 7 bases at J, leaving 4 bases unmatched. This CDR3 contains 14 residues. The CDR3, as DNA: TGTGCCAGCAGTTTAACGACAGGGGGCTTTGAAGCTTTCTTT. It encodes CASSLTTGGFEAFF.

The gene calls are TRBV7-2 and TRBJ2-3; D is unresolved. Trimming took off 1 base at V and 6 bases at J, with 8 bases between the two ends. This CDR3 spans 13 amino acids. CDR1 and CDR2 from the germline V gene are SGHTA and FQGNSA. CDR3 in DNA: TGTGCCAGCAGCTTAGACCTCACGGATACGCAGTATTTT. Translated, it gives CASSLDLTDTQYF.

The chain is built from TRBV12-3 or TRBV12-4 and TRBJ1-5; maybe TRBD1 (6 bases). This CDR3 region has 14 residues. Trimming removed 5 bases from V and 7 bases from J, with 15 bases in between. The chain's CDR3 is CASSRQAVGQPQHF. DNA of the CDR3: TGTGCCAGCAGTAGACAGGCAGTCGGCCAGCCCCAGCATTTT.

This sequence joins TRBV9 and TRBJ1-2; D gene ambiguous. Trimming removed 1 base from V and 5 bases from J, with 6 bases in between. Looked up from germline, CDR1 is SGDLS and CDR2 is YYNGEE. This CDR3 comprises 12 residues. CDR3 nucleotides: TGTGCCAGCAGCGTACAGGCGTATGGCTACACCTTC. Amino acids: CASSVQAYGYTF.

The rearrangement uses TRBV11-2 and TRBJ2-7; a possible D gene is TRBD1 (6 bases). Between the trimmed V and J ends, which lost 7 bases and 3 bases, there was a span of 19 bases. Germline V gene data show CDR1 as SGHAT and CDR2 as FQNNGV. This CDR3 spans 15 amino acids. CDR3 nucleotides: TGTGCCAGCACCCGACCCGGGACACCAAACTACGAGCAGTACTTC. This sequence encodes CASTRPGTPNYEQYF.

The chain is built from TRBV29-1 and TRBJ2-3; the match to TRBD2 covers 9 bases. There are 14 residues in the CDR3. V lost 3 bases to trimming and J lost 5 bases; unmatched junction nucleotides: 6. Germline V gives CDR1 SQVTM, CDR2 ANQGSEA. The CDR3 sequence: CSVEGGRALDTQYF. For the CDR3, the DNA is TGCAGCGTTGAGGGCGGGAGGGCCTTAGATACGCAGTATTTT.

The sample holds a few counts of this clonotype. The chain employs TRBV10-1 and TRBJ1-1, with 8 bases that match TRBD1. Germline V gene lookup returns CDR1 WNHNN and CDR2 SYGVQD (reference sequence). The CDR3 runs to 16 residues. V dropped 5 bases and J dropped 1; count of bases not matched to a gene: 9. CDR3 protein: CASSRGQGSANTEAFF. In DNA form, the CDR3 reads TGCGCCAGCAGTAGAGGACAGGGATCGGCGAACACTGAAGCTTTCTTT.

CDR3 coding DNA: TGCGCCAGCAGCCAAGATTTGAGAGGACTAGCAAACTACGAGCAGTACTTC. Translated, it gives CASSQDLRGLANYEQYF. The rearrangement links TRBV4-3 to TRBJ2-7; TRBD2 matches at 8 bases. The CDR3 extends over 17 amino acids. V was clipped by 0 bases and J by 3 bases; unmatched bases: 10. CDR1 is LGHNA and CDR2 is YSLEER in the germline V gene.

This clonotype has a handful of counts. J is TRBJ2-3 and V is TRBV7-2, with TRBD1 matching over 7 bases. V was pared by 1 base and J by 3 bases, with 10 bases of the junction left unmatched. The CDR3 sequence is 17 residues long. Germline CDR1 and CDR2: SGHTA and FQGNSA. Here the CDR3 DNA reads TGTGCCAGCAGCTTAGTTTCCCTGCCCAGGGGGACAGATACGCAGTATTTT. Its translation is CASSLVSLPRGTDTQYF.

This clonotype was seen only a few times. This chain links TRBV7-8 with TRBJ2-2; TRBD2 might be the D (6 bases). Germline CDR1 SGHVS, CDR2 FQNEAQ. CDR3 length: 16 amino acids. V gave up 0 bases and J gave up 3 bases, with 11 bases separating them. CDR3 coding DNA: TGTGCCAGCAGCTTAGCGCGAAGCGGGTACACCGGGGAGCTGTTTTTT. Translation: CASSLARSGYTGELFF.

This clonotype occurred a few times. This sequence joins TRBV12-3 or TRBV12-4 and TRBJ1-3, with no clear D. The CDR3 loop spans 12 amino acids. V was pared by 6 bases and J by 10 bases, with 13 bases between. The CDR3 DNA is TGTGCCAGCAGCTCCTATTTAGAGACCATATATTTT. Translating it yields CASSSYLETIYF.

The chain carries TRBV4-2 and TRBJ2-3, with TRBD1 matching 9 bases. This CDR3 has 17 amino acids. Per the germline V gene, CDR1 is LGHNA and CDR2 is YNFKEQ. The V and J ends lost 2 bases and 2 bases, in that order; junction bases with no gene match: 8. CDR3 nucleotides: TGTGCCAGCAGCCAAAAACAGGGGGCAGATATCACAGATACGCAGTATTTT. Its translation is CASSQKQGADITDTQYF.

This clonotype was recorded a few times. This chain uses TRBV20-1 with TRBJ2-2; D unresolved. Germline V CDR1 and CDR2: DFQATT, SNEGSKA (reference sequence). CDR3 length: 16 residues. The V gene lost 2 bases and the J gene lost 5 bases, with 18 bases spanning the gap. Written as DNA, the CDR3 is TGCAGTGCTAGAAGGGCCCACGGTTCAAAGACCGGGGAGCTGTTTTTT. This gives the protein CSARRAHGSKTGELFF.